These T cell receptor beta chains were read from a single sample in a study of OX40 agonist ivuxolimab in advanced cancers. The repertoire was sequenced with immunoSEQ multiplex PCR; TCRdb's copy has only in-frame clones and lacks some. The table records 50,000 to 65,000 clones, approximately 75% of them present only once. This specimen was CD4+ or CD8+ T cells sorted from blood, taken in a trial of the OX40 agonist ivuxolimab. These receptors were collected from an adult with an advanced solid tumor such as melanoma, head and neck, liver or kidney cancer. The CDR3 runs from the conserved cysteine through the conserved F or W. The D gene is left open where the match is weak. Clone size is stated in some rows and not others, as once, few, many or a class when expanded.

>-|TRBV7-6|TRBD1|TRBJ1-6
CASSDRGPENSPLHF
TGTGCCAGCAGCGACAGGGGGCCAGAAAATTCACCCCTCCACTTT
>-|TRBV6-1|-|TRBJ1-1
CASSDTGWAEAFF
TGTGCCAGCAGTGATACAGGGTGGGCTGAAGCTTTCTTT
>once|TRBV29-1|TRBD1|TRBJ2-5
CSVGQGQETQYF
TGCAGCGTTGGACAGGGCCAAGAGACCCAGTACTTC
>-|TRBV6-4|-|TRBJ2-2
CASSSDQNTGELFF
TGTGCCAGCAGTTCAGACCAGAACACCGGGGAGCTGTTTTTT
>-|TRBV6-1|-|TRBJ2-7
CASSGISYEQYF
TGTGCCAGCAGCGGGATCTCCTACGAGCAGTACTTC
>-|TRBV5-1|-|TRBJ2-2
CASTGGLRGGELFF
TGCGCCAGCACAGGGGGACTGCGAGGCGGGGAGCTGTTTTTT
>-|TRBV7-9|-|TRBJ1-1
CASSSGRGGRTEAFF
TGTGCCAGCAGCTCGGGGAGGGGAGGGAGGACTGAAGCTTTCTTT
>-|TRBV6-1|TRBD1|TRBJ1-6
CASSENGWGTGASPLHF
TGTGCCAGCAGTGAAAACGGCTGGGGGACAGGGGCCTCACCCCTCCACTTT
>-|TRBV18|-|TRBJ1-1
CASSPFRDTEAFF
TGTGCCAGCTCACCCTTCCGGGACACTGAAGCTTTCTTT
>once|TRBV29-1|-|TRBJ1-5
CSDPDQPQHF
TGCAGCGATCCCGATCAGCCCCAGCATTTT
>-|TRBV6-6|-|TRBJ2-2
CASSYSNVGELFF
TGTGCCAGCAGTTACTCAAACGTTGGAGAGCTGTTTTTT
>few|TRBV11-3|-|TRBJ1-2
CASSLDRDGVYTF
TGTGCCAGCAGCTTAGACAGGGATGGGGTCTACACCTTC
>once|TRBV6-4|-|TRBJ1-4
CASSPEGATNEKLFF
TGTGCCAGCAGTCCGGAGGGGGCAACTAATGAAAAACTGTTTTTT
>-|TRBV5-1|TRBD2|TRBJ2-5
CASRLAGGLETQYF
TGCGCCAGCAGGTTAGCGGGGGGGCTTGAGACCCAGTACTTC
>-|TRBV2|TRBD2|TRBJ2-5
CASSDGLAGAQETQYF
TGTGCCAGCAGTGACGGACTAGCGGGGGCTCAAGAGACCCAGTACTTC
>-|TRBV27|TRBD1|TRBJ2-7
CASRVQGALYEQYF
TGTGCCAGCAGAGTACAGGGGGCTCTTTACGAGCAGTACTTC
>-|TRBV11-2|-|TRBJ2-1
CASSFRGLTYNEQFF
TGTGCCAGCAGCTTTCGGGGGCTTACCTACAATGAGCAGTTCTTC
>-|TRBV9|-|TRBJ1-4
CASSDAGLQISTNEKLFF
TGTGCCAGCAGCGACGCCGGTTTACAGATTTCTACTAATGAAAAACTGTTTTTT
>-|TRBV6-1|TRBD1|TRBJ1-1
CASSAGTGQMNTEAFF
TGTGCCAGCAGTGCCGGGACAGGACAAATGAACACTGAAGCTTTCTTT
>-|TRBV7-8|-|TRBJ2-7
CASSLAETEGYEQYF
TGTGCCAGCAGCTTAGCAGAAACGGAGGGCTACGAGCAGTACTTC
>-|TRBV6-5|TRBD1|TRBJ1-2
CASTEGGGGYGYTF
TGTGCCAGCACCGAGGGAGGGGGCGGGTATGGCTACACCTTC
>-|TRBV5-4|-|TRBJ2-5
CASRHQNRANQETQYF
TGTGCCAGCAGACACCAGAACAGGGCCAACCAAGAGACCCAGTACTTC
>-|TRBV4-2|-|TRBJ2-2
CASSQDQSSVRNTGELFF
TGTGCCAGCAGCCAAGATCAATCAAGCGTCAGGAACACCGGGGAGCTGTTTTTT
>few|TRBV4-1|-|TRBJ1-2
CASSQSSGEHYGYTF
TGCGCCAGCAGCCAATCATCAGGGGAGCACTATGGCTACACCTTC
>-|TRBV6-1|-|TRBJ1-5
CASSEARHQPQHF
TGTGCCAGCAGTGAAGCGCGGCATCAGCCCCAGCATTTT
>-|TRBV28|TRBD1|TRBJ1-5
CASRTGGNQPQHF
TGTGCCAGCAGGACAGGGGGCAATCAGCCCCAGCATTTT
>-|TRBV5-1|-|TRBJ2-3
CASMETASTDTQYF
TGCGCCAGCATGGAGACGGCTAGCACAGATACGCAGTATTTT
>-|TRBV6-5|-|TRBJ2-2
CASSYSQVTGELFF
TGTGCCAGCAGTTACTCCCAAGTCACCGGGGAGCTGTTTTTT